Following are 30 T cell receptor beta chains from one sample sequenced in a study of T cells after yellow fever vaccination. TCRdb analysed the 5' RACE reads with MiXCR anew, one entry per CDR3 protein. The sample includes over 300,000 distinct CDR3 sequences, approximately 4% seen only once; the top ten take 20% to 25%. Sequencing was performed on PBMCs, taken 5 days after the yellow fever booster vaccination. All receptors derive from a man between 18 and 29 years old who received the YFV17D yellow fever vaccine.

A few counts support this clonotype. The chain couples TRBV5-6 to TRBJ2-1; 11 positions agree with TRBD2. The CDR3 runs 14 residues. The V segment lost 6 bases and the J segment 7 bases; nucleotides outside the gene matches: 6. The germline V gene encodes CDR1 SGHDT and CDR2 YYEEEE. Here the CDR3 DNA reads TGTGCCAGCACCTCTAGCGGGGGGTCAAATGAGCAGTTCTTC. Translation: CASTSSGGSNEQFF.

The chain recombines TRBV5-4 with TRBJ1-4, with D perhaps matching TRBD1 (5 bases). Germline lookup yields CDR1 SGHNT and CDR2 YYREEE (reference sequence). The CDR3 is made up of 14 amino acids. V shed 2 bases and J shed 4 bases, with 9 bases lying between them. The DNA of the CDR3 is TGTGCCAGCAGCTTCGTGGGGGATAATGAAAAACTGTTTTTT. This encodes CASSFVGDNEKLFF.

This clonotype was recorded many times. This rearrangement joins TRBV5-6 to TRBJ2-2; D gene uncertain. The germline V gene has CDR1 SGHDT and CDR2 YYEEEE. The CDR3 contains 14 residues. The germline V and J ends were trimmed by 0 bases and 4 bases, with 7 bases remaining between them. CDR3 sequence (DNA): TGTGCCAGCAGCTTGGGCGTGACCACCGGGGAGCTGTTTTTT. Residues: CASSLGVTTGELFF.

This clonotype was observed many times. The CDR3 region is CASSVVGGPSSYNEQFF. CDR3 nucleotide sequence: TGTGCCAGCAGCGTAGTGGGGGGTCCCAGCTCCTACAATGAGCAGTTCTTC. V is TRBV9 and J is TRBJ2-1; D might be TRBD2 (6 bases). V was cut by 0 bases and J by 0 bases, with 13 bases left in between. Germline assignment: CDR1 SGDLS and CDR2 YYNGEE. The CDR3 sequence is 17 residues long.

This clonotype showed up many times. The chain uses TRBV7-2 and TRBJ2-1, with D uncertain. V lost 1 base to trimming and J lost 9 bases, with 10 bases between them. The germline V gene encodes CDR1 SGHTA and CDR2 FQGNSA. This CDR3 spans 13 amino acids. This chain's CDR3 is CASSLGRLAEQFF. The CDR3 bases are TGTGCCAGCAGCTTAGGTAGGTTGGCTGAGCAGTTCTTC.

This clonotype showed up just a few times. This chain joins TRBV20-1 and TRBJ2-3, with a tentative D call TRBD2 (6 bases). V lost 0 bases to trimming and J lost 1 base, with 8 bases between them. CDR1 DFQATT and CDR2 SNEGSKA come from the germline V gene (reference sequence). The CDR3 sequence is 14 residues long. The CDR3 region is CSARDPGGTDTQYF. In DNA form, the CDR3 reads TGCAGTGCTAGAGATCCGGGAGGCACAGATACGCAGTATTTT.

The chain is built from TRBV7-9 and TRBJ2-6; D might be TRBD2 (6 bases). This CDR3 is built from 15 residues. CDR1 is SEHNR and CDR2 is FQNEAQ in the germline V gene (reference sequence). Trimming took off 4 bases at V and 1 base at J, with 8 bases between the two ends. As DNA, the CDR3 is TGTGCCAGCAGCTGGGGGGTTTCTGGGGCCAACGTCCTGACTTTC. It specifies CASSWGVSGANVLTF.

CDR3 sequence: CASSQPGVRVADEQFF. The CDR3 DNA follows: TGCGCCAGCAGCCAACCAGGGGTAAGGGTTGCGGATGAGCAGTTCTTC. This chain joins TRBV4-1 and TRBJ2-1, with D possibly TRBD1 on 6 matching bases. V gave up 2 bases and J gave up 8 bases, with 19 bases separating them. The CDR3 length is 16 residues. Germline CDR1 reads MGHRA; CDR2 reads YSYEKL.

This clonotype came up a few times. The chain couples TRBV9 to TRBJ1-3; D is undetermined. V dropped 2 bases and J dropped 0 bases, with 12 bases sitting between them. Germline V gives CDR1 SGDLS, CDR2 YYNGEE. CDR3 length: 16 residues. The CDR3 DNA follows: TGTGCCAGCAGCGTCTTTAGCGACATCTCTGGAAACACCATATATTTT. The encoded protein is CASSVFSDISGNTIYF.

This clonotype was recorded a few times. The V gene is TRBV5-1, the J gene TRBJ2-7, with 9 bases aligning to TRBD1. The CDR3 is made up of 15 amino acids. With 0 bases clipped from V and 1 base from J, the junction kept 2 bases outside the gene matches. The V gene's germline CDR1 is SGHRS and CDR2 YFSETQ. CDR3 coding DNA: TGCGCCAGCAGCTTGGTACAGGGGGCGTCCTACGAGCAGTACTTC. It encodes CASSLVQGASYEQYF.

This clonotype was recorded many times. The chain recombines TRBV5-1 with TRBJ2-3; 7 positions agree with TRBD1. Germline CDR1 SGHRS, CDR2 YFSETQ. This CDR3 contains 13 residues. Unmatched junction bases numbered 7, after V lost 0 bases and J lost 12 bases. CDR3 protein: CASSLAGQERQYF. The CDR3 DNA reads TGCGCCAGCAGCTTGGCCGGACAGGAACGACAGTATTTT.

This clonotype was picked up a small number of times. This sequence joins TRBV5-1 and TRBJ2-3, with 9 bases lining up with TRBD2. CDR1 is SGHRS, CDR2 YFSETQ, per germline. The CDR3 sequence is 16 residues long. The V and J ends lost 4 bases and 1 base, in that order; junction bases with no gene match: 7. CDR3 in amino acids: CASSPAGGGGTDTQYF. For the CDR3, the DNA is TGCGCCAGCAGCCCCGCTGGCGGGGGGGGCACAGATACGCAGTATTTT.

This chain uses TRBV29-1 with TRBJ1-2, with 7 bases fitting TRBD1. The CDR3 consists of 15 residues. From germline, CDR1 is SQVTM and CDR2 ANQGSEA. J gave up 4 bases and V 4 bases, and 12 bases lay outside the gene matches. CDR3 sequence: CSVAGGQKNGYGYTF. CDR3 sequence (DNA): TGCAGCGTTGCGGGGGGACAGAAGAATGGCTATGGCTACACCTTC.

This clonotype was observed many times. The chain combines TRBV7-2 with TRBJ2-2, with D maybe TRBD1 (6 bases). The V and J ends lost 6 bases and 5 bases respectively, with 13 bases between them. Germline CDR1 SGHTA, CDR2 FQGNSA. CDR3 length: 14 amino acids. CDR3 loop: CASRRYRETGELFF. The CDR3 bases are TGTGCCAGCAGGAGGTACAGGGAAACCGGGGAGCTGTTTTTT.

V and J are TRBV5-6 and TRBJ2-5; TRBD2 is a possible D gene (5 bases). This CDR3 is built from 17 residues. Deletions cut 0 bases from V and 9 bases from J, with 24 bases between. Germline values: CDR1 SGHDT, CDR2 YYEEEE. CDR3 region: CASSLGLAREPSHPQYF. CDR3 nucleotide sequence: TGTGCCAGCAGCTTGGGGCTAGCAAGAGAACCATCACACCCCCAGTACTTC.

This clonotype has a handful of counts. The chain has TRBV5-5 and TRBJ1-2; D is uncertain. CDR3 size: 14 residues. The germline V gene encodes CDR1 SGHKS and CDR2 YYEKEE (reference sequence). The V end was cut by 0 bases, the J end by 0 bases, with 6 bases between. This CDR3 reads CASSLADSNYGYTF. CDR3 bases: TGTGCCAGCAGCTTGGCCGATTCTAACTATGGCTACACCTTC.

This sequence joins TRBV19 and TRBJ2-5; D unresolved. V dropped 5 bases and J dropped 5 bases, with 21 bases sitting between them. Germline V gene sequence: CDR1 LNHDA, CDR2 SQIVND (reference sequence). The CDR3 sequence is 16 residues long. CDR3 in amino acids: CASSLDGFEFGETQYF. CDR3 nucleotide sequence: TGTGCCAGTAGTTTGGACGGCTTTGAGTTTGGCGAGACCCAGTACTTC.

CDR3: CASSPGQGYTEETQYF. The CDR3 region has the DNA TGCGCCAGCAGCCCGGGACAGGGCTATACCGAAGAGACCCAGTACTTC. The rearrangement uses TRBV5-1 and TRBJ2-5; TRBD1 matches at 9 bases. The CDR3 spans 16 residues. The V gene end was trimmed by 4 bases and the J gene end by 3 bases; junction bases not matched to a gene: 10. Germline CDR1 SGHRS, CDR2 YFSETQ.

The table lists this clonotype with a few counts. The J gene is TRBJ2-3, the V gene TRBV19; 7 nucleotides line up with TRBD2. The CDR3 loop spans 14 amino acids. With 7 bases clipped from V and 6 bases from J, the junction kept 10 bases outside the gene matches. Germline assignment: CDR1 LNHDA and CDR2 SQIVND (reference sequence). CDR3 DNA sequence: TGTGCCAGTAAGGGAGCGGGGAGGGTGGATACGCAGTATTTT. Its translation is CASKGAGRVDTQYF. Variable domain in full (rest from reference TRBV19 and TRBJ2-3): DGGITQSPKYLFRKEGQNVTLSCEQNLNHDAMYWYRQDPGQGLRLIYYSQIVNDFQKGDIAEGYSVSREKKESFPLTVTSAQKNPTAFYLCASKGAGRVDTQYFGPGTRLTVL.

The V gene is TRBV20-1, the J gene TRBJ2-3; 9 nucleotides align to TRBD2. The V segment lost 1 base and the J segment 4 bases; nucleotides outside the gene matches: 6. This CDR3 contains 15 residues. From germline, CDR1 is DFQATT and CDR2 SNEGSKA (reference sequence). Written as DNA, the CDR3 is TGCAGTGCTAGAGCCCCTAGCGGGGTGTCAGATACGCAGTATTTT. Its protein product is CSARAPSGVSDTQYF.

This chain links TRBV7-2 with TRBJ2-6; D uncertain. V was trimmed by 5 bases and J by 4 bases, leaving 9 bases between them. There are 14 residues in the CDR3. Per germline, CDR1 SGHTA and CDR2 FQGNSA. This chain's CDR3 is CASSQDVGANVLTF. CDR3 bases: TGTGCCAGCAGCCAGGACGTCGGGGCCAACGTCCTGACTTTC.

In this sample, this clonotype turned up many times. This rearrangement joins TRBV20-1 to TRBJ2-1, with D tentatively TRBD2 (6 bases). The V gene's germline CDR1 is DFQATT and CDR2 SNEGSKA (reference sequence). CDR3 length: 13 amino acids. V shed 4 bases and J shed 6 bases, with 13 bases lying between them. The DNA for the CDR3 is TGCAGTGCTATTCTGGCGGGGACCAATGAGCAGTTCTTC. Translation gives CSAILAGTNEQFF.

The chain carries TRBV27 and TRBJ2-1, with TRBD2 matching 7 bases. The J segment lost 0 bases and the V segment lost 2 bases, leaving 7 bases of the junction unmatched. This CDR3 has 17 amino acids. The V gene's germline CDR1 is MNHEY and CDR2 SMNVEV (reference sequence). The CDR3 DNA reads as TGTGCCAGCAGTTTACGGGTTTCTAGCGGCTCCTACAATGAGCAGTTCTTC. This codes for CASSLRVSSGSYNEQFF.

The CDR3 is CASSLGQGSGYGYTF. The CDR3 DNA reads TGTGCCAGCAGCTTGGGACAGGGAAGCGGTTATGGCTACACCTTC. The genes are TRBV5-5 and TRBJ1-2; 7 bases are shared with TRBD1. V trimming: 0 bases; J trimming: 5 bases; junction bases outside the gene matches: 7. The CDR3 has 15 amino acids. Looked up from germline, CDR1 is SGHKS and CDR2 is YYEKEE (reference sequence).

V usage is TRBV4-3 and J usage is TRBJ2-4; 9 bases fit TRBD1. V shed 1 base and J 4 bases; nucleotides not matched to a gene: 8. The CDR3 has 17 amino acids. Germline-derived CDR1 and CDR2 are LGHNA and YSLEER. Here the CDR3 reads CASSQGSWDRAKNIQYF. In DNA, the CDR3 is TGCGCCAGCAGCCAAGGAAGTTGGGACAGGGCTAAAAACATTCAGTACTTC.

This clonotype was detected ten times or more. The chain uses TRBV4-3 and TRBJ1-2; 9 bases line up with TRBD1. Germline CDR1 is LGHNA and CDR2 is YSLEER. The CDR3 extends over 16 amino acids. Trimming took 1 base from V and 3 from J; bases not matched to a gene: 6. The CDR3 nucleotides are TGCGCCAGCAGCCAAGTCCTGGACAGGGGCGACTATGGCTACACCTTC. It codes for CASSQVLDRGDYGYTF.

This clonotype was observed a few times. The rearrangement uses TRBV28 and TRBJ2-1; 7 nucleotides line up with TRBD2. With V trimmed by 6 bases and J by 8 bases, 4 bases remained unmatched. This CDR3 has 12 amino acids. Germline CDR1 reads MDHEN; CDR2 reads SYDVKM. The DNA of the CDR3 is TGTGCCAGCAGCCGACGGGGGGATGAGCAGTTCTTC. Protein sequence: CASSRRGDEQFF.

The chain links TRBV29-1 to TRBJ2-3, with 9 positions matching TRBD2. J was trimmed by 5 bases and V by 3 bases; bases with no gene match: 6. The CDR3 totals 14 residues. The germline V gene encodes CDR1 SQVTM and CDR2 ANQGSEA. The CDR3: CSVEPSGGLDTQYF. The CDR3 region has the DNA TGCAGCGTTGAGCCCAGCGGGGGGTTAGATACGCAGTATTTT.

This clonotype was picked up many times. The chain carries TRBV6-5 and TRBJ2-3; weak D call: TRBD2 (7 bases). The CDR3 sequence is 15 residues long. Trimming cost V 2 bases and J 5 bases, with 14 bases left between them. From germline, CDR1 is MNHEY and CDR2 SVGAGI. The CDR3 DNA sequence: TGTGCCAGCAGTTACGGGGGGGCCCGGATAGATACGCAGTATTTT. It translates to CASSYGGARIDTQYF.

The chain carries TRBV28 and TRBJ2-7; TRBD1 matches at 7 bases. J gave up 2 bases and V 3 bases, and 10 bases lay outside the gene matches. Germline lookup yields CDR1 MDHEN and CDR2 SYDVKM. CDR3 length: 16 amino acids. CDR3 sequence reads: CASSFTGVPATYEQYF. The CDR3 DNA sequence: TGTGCCAGCAGTTTCACAGGGGTGCCCGCCACCTACGAGCAGTACTTC.